Presented here are 14 T cell receptor beta chains from one specimen sequenced in a study of blood T cell repertoires in COVID-19. The data were produced by immunoSEQ multiplex PCR, yet TCRdb's version contains in-frame clones alone and is incomplete. The table lists some 64,000 clones, roughly two thirds of them singletons, with 51% in the top ten. The sample was PBMCs or T cells enriched from blood (not recorded which). These receptors all come from a woman between 55 and 75 years old who had been exposed to COVID-19.

The chain has TRBV18 and TRBJ1-2; tentatively, D is TRBD1 (6 bases). Germline values: CDR1 KGHSH, CDR2 LQKENI. The V end lost 3 bases, the J end lost 8 bases, and 16 bases lay between the germline ends. The CDR3 consists of 14 residues. In DNA form, the CDR3 reads TGTGCCAGCTCACCCCCGGGGCTGACAGGAGGCTACACCTTC. It encodes CASSPPGLTGGYTF.

V is TRBV12-3 or TRBV12-4 and J is TRBJ2-1; 8 positions match TRBD1. The CDR3 is 13 amino acids. J was trimmed by 4 bases and V by 6 bases; bases with no gene match: 2. The CDR3 here is CASSTGGYNEQFF. DNA for the CDR3: TGTGCCAGCAGCACAGGGGGGTACAATGAGCAGTTCTTC.

This clone was found a few times. The chain carries TRBV19 and TRBJ2-1, with D tentatively TRBD2 (5 bases). The V gene's germline CDR1 is LNHDA and CDR2 SQIVND (reference sequence). V lost 5 bases, J lost 7 bases, and 12 bases lay in between. The length of the CDR3 is 13 residues. The chain's CDR3 is CASSWTSENEQFF. CDR3 sequence (DNA): TGTGCCAGTAGTTGGACTTCCGAGAATGAGCAGTTCTTC.

This chain joins TRBV13 and TRBJ2-1; TRBD1 might be the D (5 bases). V gave up 5 bases and J gave up 10 bases, with 15 bases separating them. The germline V gene has CDR1 PRHDT and CDR2 FYEKMQ (reference sequence). This CDR3 comprises 13 residues. The CDR3 region is CASSAPRATEQFF. DNA for the CDR3: TGTGCCAGCAGCGCCCCCAGGGCGACCGAGCAGTTCTTC.

The chain has TRBV5-1 and TRBJ2-2; 9 nucleotides match TRBD1. CDR1 and CDR2 (germline): SGHRS, YFSETQ. This CDR3 contains 14 residues. Unmatched junction bases numbered 1, after V lost 3 bases and J lost 4 bases. The CDR3 bases are TGCGCCAGCAGCTCGGGACAGGGCACCGGGGAGCTGTTTTTT. Translated: CASSSGQGTGELFF.

The chain joins TRBV20-1 to TRBJ1-1; no definite D call. Trimming left V 4 bases short and J 6 bases short, with 9 bases between. The CDR3 contains 11 residues. Germline V gives CDR1 DFQATT, CDR2 SNEGSKA (reference sequence). The CDR3 DNA is TGCAGTGCTAAGCCTAGAGCTGAAGCTTTCTTT. Translation gives CSAKPRAEAFF.

J is TRBJ2-3 and V is TRBV13; TRBD2 agrees at 11 bases. The germline CDR1 and CDR2 sequences are PRHDT and FYEKMQ (reference sequence). Trimming at V came to 0 bases and at J to 2 bases, leaving 4 bases not matched to a gene. The CDR3 totals 17 residues. CDR3: CASSLGLAGGSTDTQYF. DNA of the CDR3: TGTGCCAGCAGCTTAGGCCTAGCGGGAGGATCCACAGATACGCAGTATTTT.

The V call is TRBV6-5, the J call TRBJ1-1; the D is unclear. This CDR3 is 15 amino acids long. The V end lost 4 bases, the J end lost 0 bases, and 12 bases lay between the germline ends. Germline V gene lookup returns CDR1 MNHEY and CDR2 SVGAGI. The CDR3 reads CASSWNGELNTEAFF. The CDR3 DNA follows: TGTGCCAGCAGTTGGAACGGAGAGCTGAACACTGAAGCTTTCTTT.

The chain links TRBV27 to TRBJ1-1, with D possibly being TRBD1 (6 bases). Per germline, CDR1 MNHEY and CDR2 SMNVEV (reference sequence). Between the trimmed V and J ends, which lost 6 bases and 5 bases, there was a span of 13 bases. The CDR3 has 13 amino acids. The CDR3 coding sequence is TGTGCCAGCAGGGTGGACAGATGGACTGAAGCTTTCTTT. This gives the protein CASRVDRWTEAFF.

J is TRBJ1-1 and V is TRBV30; no firm D call. Trimming left V 8 bases short and J 0 bases short, with 10 bases between. Germline lookup yields CDR1 GTSNPN and CDR2 SVGIG (reference sequence). This CDR3 has 12 residues. CDR3 loop: CALRLMNTEAFF. In DNA, the CDR3 is TGTGCCCTGAGACTTATGAACACTGAAGCTTTCTTT. The whole variable domain, filled in from reference TRBV30 and TRBJ1-1, reads SQTIHQWPATLVQPVGSPLSLECTVEGTSNPNLYWYRQAAGRGLQLLFYSVGIGQISSEVPQNLSASRPQDRQFILSSKKLLLSDSGFYLCALRLMNTEAFFGQGTRLTVV.

In this sample, this clone turned up a few times. V usage is TRBV2 and J usage is TRBJ1-2, with D tentatively TRBD1 (6 bases). The V end lost 10 bases, the J end lost 2 bases, and 11 bases lay between the germline ends. CDR3 length: 12 amino acids. From germline, CDR1 is SNHLY and CDR2 FYNNEI. CDR3 in DNA: TGTGCCACCTCTACAGGGAACTATGGCTACACCTTC. Amino acids: CATSTGNYGYTF. Full variable domain (outside the CDR3, taken from reference TRBV2 and TRBJ1-2): EPEVTQTPSHQVTQMGQEVILRCVPISNHLYFYWYRQILGQKVEFLVSFYNNEISEKSEIFDDQFSVERPDGSNFTLKIRSTKLEDSAMYFCATSTGNYGYTFGSGTRLTVV.

The V gene is TRBV2, the J gene TRBJ2-1; D not certain. The CDR3 has 13 amino acids. Germline V gene data show CDR1 as SNHLY and CDR2 as FYNNEI. V dropped 4 bases and J dropped 4 bases, with 8 bases sitting between them. The CDR3 is CASSAKRYNEQFF. In nucleotides, the CDR3 is TGTGCCAGCAGTGCTAAAAGATACAATGAGCAGTTCTTC.

This clone showed up just a few times. This chain links TRBV10-1 with TRBJ1-5, with 9 bases fitting TRBD1. Germline assignment: CDR1 WNHNN and CDR2 SYGVQD (reference sequence). The length of the CDR3 is 15 residues. The ends lost 8 bases at V and 2 bases at J; junction bases unmatched: 7. This chain's CDR3 is CASPVDRGGNQPQHF. CDR3 in DNA: TGCGCCAGCCCTGTGGACAGGGGCGGCAATCAGCCCCAGCATTTT.

The V call is TRBV19, the J call TRBJ2-1; perhaps TRBD1 as D (6 bases). Germline CDR1 and CDR2: LNHDA and SQIVND (reference sequence). CDR3 size: 15 residues. V lost 7 bases and J 12 bases, leaving 25 bases between the germline ends. The CDR3 DNA reads as TGTGCCAGTACCGGCAGAGGGACACCCCCGTCGGGGCAGTTCTTC. It translates to CASTGRGTPPSGQFF.